This is a list of T cell receptor beta chains from one sample in a study of T cell responses to AZD1222 COVID-19 vaccine. The table came from immunoSEQ multiplex PCR; TCRdb's copy has only in-frame clones and leaves some out. The sample records roughly 140,000 clones, around 88% being singletons. This specimen consisted of peripheral blood, obtained on day 0 of AZD1222 vaccination. These receptors were taken from an adult in good health. The conserved cysteine and the conserved F or W are not part of the CDR3 here.

V	J	CDR3
TRBV2	TRBJ1-2	ASSGGGNGYT
TRBV11-2	TRBJ2-7	ASSLDVQVAEQY
TRBV15	TRBJ1-5	ATSPKLVGQPQH
TRBV30	TRBJ2-4	ASGTKGRNWLAKNIQY
TRBV30	TRBJ1-2	AWRLQGSYGYT
TRBV28	TRBJ2-5	ASISTQETQY
TRBV6-2/TRBV6-3	TRBJ2-7	ASSPRVEQY
TRBV7-9	TRBJ2-3	ASSQKGPHTDTQY
TRBV7-2	TRBJ2-2	ASSLAQGAGELF
TRBV6-5	TRBJ1-1	ASSSWEGRGTEAF
TRBV2	TRBJ1-2	ASSERGDRANYGYT
TRBV9	TRBJ1-2	ASSFGTGLNYGYT
TRBV4-3	TRBJ2-1	ASSQDLGGSSYNEQF
TRBV6-5	TRBJ1-2	ASGPQIYGYT
TRBV6-5	TRBJ1-1	ASSAGRKGTEAF
TRBV4-2	TRBJ2-5	ASSLTAGEETQY
TRBV5-6	TRBJ1-1	ASRRGSNTEAF